Below, 10 T cell receptor beta chains from the same sample are listed, as sequenced in a study of CD8 T cells in ankylosing spondylitis. MiXCR, applied by TCRdb to the 5' RACE reads, yields one record per CDR3 protein. This sample has a few hundred thousand distinct CDR3 sequences, with 15% to 20% found just once. The sequencing sample was made of blood, either unsorted or a sorted T cell fraction (not recorded which). The source of these receptors is a male donor with ankylosing spondylitis or in good health (not recorded which).

The rearrangement joins TRBV28 to TRBJ2-7; the match to TRBD1 covers 8 bases. Germline CDR1 is MDHEN and CDR2 is SYDVKM. This CDR3 has 13 amino acids. J gave up 3 bases and V 7 bases, and 5 bases lay outside the gene matches. CDR3 nucleotides: TGTGCCAGCACCCCACAGGGGGGCTACGAGCAGTACTTC. Residues: CASTPQGGYEQYF.

This clonotype was seen just once. The V call is TRBV9, the J call TRBJ2-3, with no clear D. V was shortened by 3 bases and J by 3 bases, with 5 bases between the two germline ends. This CDR3 is built from 12 residues. Per germline, CDR1 SGDLS and CDR2 YYNGEE. CDR3 region: CASSEHTDTQYF. CDR3 coding DNA: TGTGCCAGCAGCGAGCATACAGATACGCAGTATTTT. The full variable domain, with the rest looked up from reference TRBV9 and TRBJ2-3, is DSGVTQTPKHLITATGQRVTLRCSPRSGDLSVYWYQQSLDQGLQFLIQYYNGEERAKGNILERFSAQQFPDLHSELNLSSLELGDSALYFCASSEHTDTQYFGPGTRLTVL.

The chain uses TRBV6-2 or TRBV6-3 and TRBJ2-1; D call uncertain. With 4 bases removed from V and 6 bases from J, the gap between germline ends came to 7 bases. Germline V lookup: CDR1 MNHEY, CDR2 SVGEGT. The CDR3 extends over 12 amino acids. CDR3 sequence: CASSSLSNEQFF. DNA of the CDR3: TGTGCCAGCAGTTCTCTCAGCAATGAGCAGTTCTTC.

This clonotype came up a few times. This sequence joins TRBV3-1 and TRBJ2-7; possible D gene TRBD2, 6 bases. The CDR3 spans 15 residues. V lost 4 bases and J 2 bases, leaving 15 bases between the germline ends. In germline, CDR1 is LGHDT, CDR2 YNNKEL (reference sequence). CDR3 coding DNA: TGTGCCAGCAGCCCTCTCATCGGGAGTACCTACGAGCAGTACTTC. Its protein is CASSPLIGSTYEQYF.

This clonotype was counted a few times. The V gene is TRBV12-3 or TRBV12-4, the J gene TRBJ2-7, with 13 bases that match TRBD2. The CDR3 length is 15 residues. Trimming at V came to 6 bases and at J to 4 bases, leaving 6 bases not matched to a gene. CDR3 in amino acids: CASSRGTSGTYEQYF. Here the CDR3 DNA reads TGTGCCAGCAGCCGCGGGACTAGCGGGACTTACGAGCAGTACTTC.

This clonotype came up a few times. The rearrangement uses TRBV7-9 and TRBJ2-1; 7 positions agree with TRBD1. The V and J ends lost 1 base and 5 bases, in that order; junction bases with no gene match: 2. Germline lookup yields CDR1 SEHNR and CDR2 FQNEAQ (reference sequence). This CDR3 spans 14 amino acids. The CDR3 DNA sequence: TGTGCCAGCAGCTTAGGGGACAGAAACAATGAGCAGTTCTTC. It encodes CASSLGDRNNEQFF.

This clonotype has at least ten counts. The CDR3 coding sequence is TGCAGTGCTAGGGGACTAGCGGACTACAATGAGCAGTTCTTC. Amino acid sequence: CSARGLADYNEQFF. J is TRBJ2-1 and V is TRBV20-1; 11 nucleotides agree with TRBD2. Losses at the gene ends were 3 bases for V and 3 bases for J; bases not matched to a gene: 1. This CDR3 spans 14 amino acids. Germline values: CDR1 DFQATT, CDR2 SNEGSKA (reference sequence).

This clonotype was detected a few times. V is TRBV5-5 and J is TRBJ1-1, with a possible D match to TRBD1 (5 bases). CDR1 is SGHKS, CDR2 YYEKEE, per germline (reference sequence). The V gene lost 1 base and the J gene lost 5 bases, with 12 bases spanning the gap. This CDR3 spans 14 amino acids. The CDR3 coding sequence is TGTGCCAGCAGCTTGAGGCGGGGGTATACTGAAGCTTTCTTT. It encodes CASSLRRGYTEAFF.

This clonotype was counted between two and nine times. The V and J genes are TRBV10-3 and TRBJ2-3; 10 bases fit TRBD2. V shed 5 bases and J 3 bases; nucleotides not matched to a gene: 2. The CDR3 consists of 14 residues. From germline, CDR1 is ENHRY and CDR2 SYGVKD. CDR3 nucleotides: TGTGCCATCAGTCTAGCGGGAGTGACAGATACGCAGTATTTT. Its protein is CAISLAGVTDTQYF.

This clonotype has just a few counts. V is TRBV6-1 and J is TRBJ2-1; TRBD1 matches at 7 bases. The junction had 12 bases not matched to a gene; V was cut back by 1 base and J by 6 bases. Germline assignment: CDR1 MNHNS and CDR2 SASEGT. The length of the CDR3 is 17 residues. CDR3 nucleotide sequence: TGTGCCAGCAGTGAAGAAACAGGGGATAGTCTGGGCAATGAGCAGTTCTTC. It yields the protein CASSEETGDSLGNEQFF.